Shown below are 8 T cell receptor beta chains from a single sample sequenced in a study of identical twins (dated by TCRdb to about 2016). Library generation was performed with 5' RACE. Sequencing used an Illumina HiSeq 2000. The public reads were reanalyzed by TCRdb: fastp trimming at Q25, MiXCR alignment, in-frame beta chains only. Each entry merges the rows of one CDR3 protein and shows their most common DNA and genes. The sample table contains about 190,000 distinct CDR3 sequences; only one count was recorded for about 15% of them. The top ten clones comprise over 35% of the sample. The same specimen was also included in a second study, on T cells expressing NK-cell markers.

Sequenced sample: CD8+ T cells sorted from blood. The receptor set was obtained from a woman younger than 30 in good health.

This clonotype has a handful of counts. J is TRBJ2-7 and V is TRBV12-3 or TRBV12-4, with 10 bases fitting TRBD2. The CDR3 spans 16 residues. V dropped 3 bases and J dropped 3; count of bases not matched to a gene: 8. In nucleotides, the CDR3 is TGTGCCAGCAGTTTCGGGCGGCTAGCGGGAGTCTACGAGCAGTACTTC. It is translated as CASSFGRLAGVYEQYF.

This clonotype turned up a few times. CDR3 nucleotide sequence: TGTGCCAGCAGCTTAGGAGGAGATCCGGGGGAGCTGTTTTTT. Translated: CASSLGGDPGELFF. V is TRBV7-8 and J is TRBJ2-2; D is uncertain. CDR1 and CDR2 (germline): SGHVS, FQNEAQ. The CDR3 totals 14 residues. V was clipped by 1 base and J by 8 bases, with 11 bases between them.

This clonotype was detected only a few times. V is TRBV20-1 and J is TRBJ2-5; 8 bases are a match to TRBD2. Germline CDR1 reads DFQATT; CDR2 reads SNEGSKA (reference sequence). The CDR3 is 15 amino acids. After removal of 0 bases from V and 4 bases from J, the junction contained 7 bases not matched to a gene. CDR3 amino acids: CSARDLLAVGETQYF. The CDR3 coding sequence is TGCAGTGCTAGAGACTTACTAGCGGTAGGAGAGACCCAGTACTTC.

Only a few counts were recorded for this clonotype. The chain recombines TRBV6-5 with TRBJ2-7; D is uncertain. Germline CDR1 MNHEY, CDR2 SVGAGI. The CDR3 is made up of 15 amino acids. The V gene lost 5 bases and the J gene lost 7 bases, with 21 bases spanning the gap. For the CDR3, the DNA is TGTGCCAGCAGTCACTACCTCGGCACTTATGGGGAGCAGTACTTC. Translated, it gives CASSHYLGTYGEQYF.

The chain joins TRBV12-3 or TRBV12-4 to TRBJ2-2; the D call may be TRBD1 or TRBD2 (6 bases each). The V and J ends lost 6 bases and 4 bases respectively, with 12 bases between them. This CDR3 comprises 14 residues. CDR3 bases: TGTGCCAGCAGACCGGGGGCCGCCACCGGGGAGCTGTTTTTT. Its translation: CASRPGAATGELFF.

V and J are TRBV6-5 and TRBJ2-1; no clear D. This CDR3 contains 14 residues. Trimming pared 2 bases from V and 8 bases from J, leaving 13 bases between. From germline, CDR1 is MNHEY and CDR2 SVGAGI. The CDR3 protein is CASSYVVGVHEQFF. The CDR3 DNA reads as TGTGCCAGCAGTTACGTGGTCGGAGTCCATGAGCAGTTCTTC.

Ten or more counts support this clonotype. The gene calls are TRBV7-2 and TRBJ2-1; the match to TRBD2 covers 9 bases. The trim removed 1 base at V and 8 bases at J, leaving 6 bases unmatched. The CDR3 runs to 15 residues. Germline lookup yields CDR1 SGHTA and CDR2 FQGNSA. The CDR3 DNA follows: TGTGCCAGCAGCTTAGAATTAGCGGGAGCTTATGAGCAGTTCTTC. Its protein is CASSLELAGAYEQFF.

This sequence joins TRBV3-1 and TRBJ1-2; no firm D call. Trimming took off 2 bases at V and 6 bases at J, with 10 bases between the two ends. The germline V gene has CDR1 LGHDT and CDR2 YNNKEL (reference sequence). The CDR3 length is 13 residues. Here the CDR3 reads CASSQRWTDGYTF. In DNA, the CDR3 is TGTGCCAGCAGCCAAAGATGGACGGATGGCTACACCTTC.